These 13 T cell receptor beta chains came from one sample sequenced in a study of T-cell memory formation after mild COVID-19. Via MiXCR, TCRdb re-called the 5' RACE reads, giving one row per CDR3 protein. The sample consists of 250,000 to 300,000 distinct CDR3 sequences, roughly 17% of them appearing once. What was sequenced was PBMCs or a T cell subset sorted from them (not recorded which). The receptors originated from a man between 18 and 29 years old who had mild COVID-19 (a few samples of this study predate the infection). Cell type and time point are not known.

This clonotype appeared a few times. The J gene is TRBJ1-4, the V gene TRBV19; TRBD1 matches 9 bases. The V and J ends lost 6 bases and 8 bases, in that order; junction bases with no gene match: 10. CDR3 size: 15 residues. From germline, CDR1 is LNHDA and CDR2 SQIVND (reference sequence). CDR3 amino acids: CASSPHRGRLEKLFF. CDR3 coding DNA: TGTGCCAGTAGCCCCCACAGGGGGCGGTTGGAAAAACTGTTTTTT.

This sequence joins TRBV6-5 and TRBJ1-1, with D hard to call. Germline V gene data show CDR1 as MNHEY and CDR2 as SVGAGI. The CDR3 spans 13 residues. Trimming took off 6 bases at V and 6 bases at J, with 14 bases between the two ends. The CDR3 here is CASRLLSLAEAFF. The CDR3 DNA sequence: TGTGCCAGCAGACTACTCTCTCTGGCTGAAGCTTTCTTT.

The CDR3 reads CSARTGAQETQYF. The CDR3 nucleotides read TGCAGTGCTAGGACAGGCGCCCAAGAGACCCAGTACTTC. This sequence joins TRBV20-1 and TRBJ2-5; possibly TRBD1 for D (6 bases). The germline gives CDR1 DFQATT, CDR2 SNEGSKA (reference sequence). This CDR3 spans 13 amino acids. V lost 3 bases and J lost 1, with 9 bases in between.

This chain connects TRBV7-2 to TRBJ2-5; either TRBD1 or TRBD2 may supply D (5 bases each). The germline gives CDR1 SGHTA, CDR2 FQGNSA. The CDR3 totals 13 residues. V was trimmed by 5 bases and J by 5 bases, leaving 12 bases between them. Here the CDR3 reads CASSPKWGETQYF. CDR3 in DNA: TGTGCCAGCAGCCCCAAATGGGGGGAGACCCAGTACTTC.

This clonotype was seen a few times. The V gene is TRBV7-3, the J gene TRBJ2-1, with D tentatively TRBD2 (6 bases). This CDR3 is built from 14 residues. Germline V CDR1 and CDR2: SGHTA, FQGTGA. V lost 4 bases to trimming and J lost 3 bases, with 10 bases between them. The CDR3 region is CASSSSGDYNEQFF. Here the CDR3 DNA reads TGTGCCAGCAGCTCGTCGGGGGACTACAATGAGCAGTTCTTC.

The J gene is TRBJ2-3, the V gene TRBV4-2, with D tentatively TRBD2 (6 bases). Germline V gene lookup returns CDR1 LGHNA and CDR2 YNFKEQ. V lost 11 bases to trimming and J lost 0 bases, with 24 bases between them. CDR3 size: 17 residues. Here the CDR3 reads CASNHGATGDSTDTQYF. CDR3 DNA sequence: TGTGCCTCAAACCACGGGGCAACGGGGGATAGCACAGATACGCAGTATTTT.

The gene calls are TRBV18 and TRBJ2-5; a weak D match, TRBD1 (6 bases). V was cut by 6 bases and J by 5 bases, with 25 bases left in between. This CDR3 region has 17 residues. Germline-derived CDR1 and CDR2 are KGHSH and LQKENI. The CDR3 reads CASSLLPQGPTGETQYF. The CDR3 DNA follows: TGTGCCAGCTCTCTCCTCCCACAGGGCCCGACGGGTGAGACCCAGTACTTC.

The rearrangement links TRBV7-2 to TRBJ2-7; TRBD2 is a possible D gene (6 bases). V was trimmed by 5 bases and J by 2 bases, leaving 10 bases between them. Germline CDR1 and CDR2: SGHTA and FQGNSA. The CDR3 contains 13 residues. CDR3 DNA: TGTGCCAGCAGCCGCCCGGGGGCCTACGAGCAGTACGTC. It encodes CASSRPGAYEQYV.

This chain connects TRBV10-3 to TRBJ2-1, with 7 bases matching TRBD1. J lost 6 bases, V lost 8 bases, and 7 bases had no gene match. From germline, CDR1 is ENHRY and CDR2 SYGVKD. This CDR3 region has 13 residues. The DNA for the CDR3 is TGTGCCATCCAGTATTCAGGGGGCAATGAGCAGTTCTTC. It yields the protein CAIQYSGGNEQFF.

The V call is TRBV6-6, the J call TRBJ2-1, with D tentatively TRBD1 or TRBD2 (5 bases each). Trimming took 2 bases from V and 2 from J, leaving 10 bases between them. This CDR3 has 15 amino acids. The germline gives CDR1 MNHNY, CDR2 SVGAGI (reference sequence). The CDR3 region is CASSYSTGPYNEQFF. CDR3 DNA: TGTGCCAGCAGTTACAGTACGGGGCCCTACAATGAGCAGTTCTTC.

This clonotype was detected only once. The chain joins TRBV20-1 to TRBJ1-1; a possible D gene is TRBD1 (5 bases). The ends were cut back, 5 bases at V and 1 base at J, with 11 bases in the middle. The CDR3 has 13 residues. CDR1 DFQATT and CDR2 SNEGSKA come from the germline V gene (reference sequence). The DNA of the CDR3 is TGCAGTGCTTCGGGACCGACGAACACTGAAGCTTTCTTT. This gives the protein CSASGPTNTEAFF.

The chain couples TRBV7-6 to TRBJ1-6; no clear D gene. V shed 4 bases and J shed 10 bases, with 8 bases lying between them. The CDR3 consists of 12 residues. From germline, CDR1 is SGHVS and CDR2 FNYEAQ. In DNA form, the CDR3 reads TGTGCCAGCAGCTCCCCCCCCTCACCCCTCCACTTT. This translates into CASSSPPSPLHF.

The rearrangement joins TRBV20-1 to TRBJ2-3; D is perhaps TRBD2 (7 bases). Per germline, CDR1 DFQATT and CDR2 SNEGSKA (reference sequence). The CDR3 is 15 amino acids. The V end was cut by 3 bases, the J end by 3 bases, with 16 bases between. CDR3 region: CSASGGAGETDTQYF. The CDR3 nucleotides are TGCAGTGCTAGTGGGGGGGCCGGTGAGACAGATACGCAGTATTTT.